This T cell receptor (beta chain) was captured in a study of regulatory T cells. Study-wide results and caveats: Patient repertoires had restricted TRB V-J pairs and skewed V and J usage, most in Tregs. Hydrophobic residues at CDR3 positions 6 and 7 were enriched in conventional CD4+ T cells of CD3G-deficient patients.

All CD3G-deficient patients showed autoimmunity, more severe in two. Sorting split CD4+ cells into CD25-high CD127-low Tregs and CD25-low CD127-high conventional T cells. Primers: 52 TRBV forward and 13 TRBJ reverse. The method was immunoSEQ multiplex PCR; TCRdb's version includes in-frame clones alone and lacks a portion of them. The table has tens of thousands of clones, about 91% seen once. For this clone: Antigen: not known.

Germline V gives CDR1 MDHEN, CDR2 SYDVKM. This CDR3 contains 14 residues. Between the trimmed V and J ends, which lost 2 bases and 0 bases, there was a span of 7 bases. The TCR sequence derives from a person under 35 with CD3G deficiency. The chain uses TRBV28 and TRBJ1-1; no definite D call. Sequencing was carried out using conventional CD4+ T cells sorted from blood. The CDR3 region has the DNA TGTGCCAGCAGTTTAACGGGATTGAACACTGAAGCTTTCTTT. Its translation is CASSLTGLNTEAFF.